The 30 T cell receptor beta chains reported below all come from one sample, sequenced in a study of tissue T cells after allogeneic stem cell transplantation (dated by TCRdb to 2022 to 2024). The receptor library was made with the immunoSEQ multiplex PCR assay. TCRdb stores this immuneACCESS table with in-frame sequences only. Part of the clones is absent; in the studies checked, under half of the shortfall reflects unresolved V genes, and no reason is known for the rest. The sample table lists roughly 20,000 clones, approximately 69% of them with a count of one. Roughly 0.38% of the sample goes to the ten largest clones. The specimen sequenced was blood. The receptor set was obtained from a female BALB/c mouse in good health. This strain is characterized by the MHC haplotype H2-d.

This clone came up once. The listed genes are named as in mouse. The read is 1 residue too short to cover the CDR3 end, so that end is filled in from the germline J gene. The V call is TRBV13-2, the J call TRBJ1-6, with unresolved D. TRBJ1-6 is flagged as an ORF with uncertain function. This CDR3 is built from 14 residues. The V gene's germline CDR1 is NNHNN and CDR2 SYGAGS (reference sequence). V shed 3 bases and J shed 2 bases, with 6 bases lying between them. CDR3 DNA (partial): TGTGCCAGCGGTGCGGCCACCTATAATTCGCCCCTCTAC. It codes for CASGAATYNSPLY. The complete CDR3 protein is CASGAATYNSPLYF.

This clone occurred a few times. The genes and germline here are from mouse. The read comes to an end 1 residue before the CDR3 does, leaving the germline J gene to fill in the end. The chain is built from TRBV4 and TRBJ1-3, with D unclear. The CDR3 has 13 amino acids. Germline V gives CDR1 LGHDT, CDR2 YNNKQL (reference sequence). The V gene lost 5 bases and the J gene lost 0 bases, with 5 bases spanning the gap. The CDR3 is CASSLHSGNTLYF. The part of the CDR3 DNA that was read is TGTGCCAGCAGCCTGCATTCTGGAAATACGCTCTAT.

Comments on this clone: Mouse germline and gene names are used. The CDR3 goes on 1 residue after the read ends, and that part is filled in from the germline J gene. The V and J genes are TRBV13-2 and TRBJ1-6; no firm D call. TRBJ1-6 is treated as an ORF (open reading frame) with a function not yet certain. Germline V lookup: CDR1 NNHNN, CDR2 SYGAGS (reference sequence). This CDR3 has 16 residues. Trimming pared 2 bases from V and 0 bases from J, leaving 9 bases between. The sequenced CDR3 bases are TGTGCCAGCGGTGACAACGGGGATTCCTATAATTCGCCCCTCTAC. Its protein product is CASGDNGDSYNSPLY. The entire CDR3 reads CASGDNGDSYNSPLYF.

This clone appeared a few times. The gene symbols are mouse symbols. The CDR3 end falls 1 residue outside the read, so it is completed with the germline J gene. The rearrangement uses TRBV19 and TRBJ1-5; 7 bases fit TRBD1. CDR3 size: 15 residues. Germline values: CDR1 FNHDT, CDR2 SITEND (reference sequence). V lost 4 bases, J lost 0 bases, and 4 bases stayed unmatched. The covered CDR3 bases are TGTGCCAGCAGTCTCGGACAGGATAACAACCAGGCTCCGCTT. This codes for CASSLGQDNNQAPL. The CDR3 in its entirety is CASSLGQDNNQAPLF. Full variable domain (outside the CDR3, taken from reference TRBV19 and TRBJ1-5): GGIITQTPKFLIGQEGQKLTLKCQQNFNHDTMYWYRQDSGKGLRLIYYSITENDLQKGDLSEGYDASREKKSSFSLTVTSAQKNEMAVFLCASSLGQDNNQAPLFGEGTRLSVL.

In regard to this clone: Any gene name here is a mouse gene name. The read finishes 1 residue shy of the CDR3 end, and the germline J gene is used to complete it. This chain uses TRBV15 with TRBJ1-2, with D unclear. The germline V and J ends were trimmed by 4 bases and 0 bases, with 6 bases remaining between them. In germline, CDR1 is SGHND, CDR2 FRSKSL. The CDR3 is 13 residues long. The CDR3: CASSYRTNSDYTF. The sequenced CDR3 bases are TGTGCCAGCAGTTACCGAACAAACTCCGACTACACC.

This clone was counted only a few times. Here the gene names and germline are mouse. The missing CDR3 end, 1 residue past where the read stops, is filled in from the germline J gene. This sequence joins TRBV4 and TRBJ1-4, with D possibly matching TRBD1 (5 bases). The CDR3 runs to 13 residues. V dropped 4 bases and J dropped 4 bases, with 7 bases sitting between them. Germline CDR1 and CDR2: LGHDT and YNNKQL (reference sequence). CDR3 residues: CASSFDSNERLFF. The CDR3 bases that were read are TGTGCCAGCAGCTTTGACAGCAACGAAAGATTATTT.

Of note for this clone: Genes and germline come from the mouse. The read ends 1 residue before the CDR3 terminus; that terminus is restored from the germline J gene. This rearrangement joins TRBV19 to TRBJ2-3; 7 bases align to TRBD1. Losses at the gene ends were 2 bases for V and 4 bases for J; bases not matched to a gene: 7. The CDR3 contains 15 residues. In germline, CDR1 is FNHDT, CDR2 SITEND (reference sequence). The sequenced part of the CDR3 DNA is TGTGCCAGCAGTATTCCGGGACAGATCACAGAAACGCTGTAT. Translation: CASSIPGQITETLY. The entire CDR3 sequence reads CASSIPGQITETLYF.

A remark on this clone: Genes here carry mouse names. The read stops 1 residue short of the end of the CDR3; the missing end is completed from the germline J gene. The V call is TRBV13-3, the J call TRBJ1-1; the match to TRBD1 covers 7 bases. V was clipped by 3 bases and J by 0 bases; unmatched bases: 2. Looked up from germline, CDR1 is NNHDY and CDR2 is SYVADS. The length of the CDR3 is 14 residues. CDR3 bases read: TGTGCCAGCAGTGGGGGACAGACAAACACAGAAGTCTTC. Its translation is CASSGGQTNTEVF. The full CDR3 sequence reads CASSGGQTNTEVFF.

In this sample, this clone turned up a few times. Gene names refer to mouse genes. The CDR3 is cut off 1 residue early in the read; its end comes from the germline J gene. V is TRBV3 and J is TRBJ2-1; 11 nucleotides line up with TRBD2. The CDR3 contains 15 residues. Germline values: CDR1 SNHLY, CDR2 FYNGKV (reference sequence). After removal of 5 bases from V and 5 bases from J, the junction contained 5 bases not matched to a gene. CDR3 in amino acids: CASSPRLGGDAEQFF. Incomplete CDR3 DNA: TGTGCCAGCAGCCCCCGACTGGGGGGGGATGCTGAGCAGTTC.

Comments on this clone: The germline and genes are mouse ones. CDR3: CASSPGTGYGLAETLYF. The DNA read from the CDR3 is TGTGCCAGCAGCCCCGGGACAGGATATGGGTTGGCAGAAACGCTGTAT. The chain uses TRBV19 and TRBJ2-3, with 8 nucleotides matching TRBD1. The DNA ends 1 residue before the CDR3 does, and the rest of the CDR3 is filled in from the germline J gene. With V trimmed by 5 bases and J by 3 bases, 14 bases remained unmatched. The CDR3 sequence is 17 residues long. Germline loops: CDR1 FNHDT, CDR2 SITEND (reference sequence).

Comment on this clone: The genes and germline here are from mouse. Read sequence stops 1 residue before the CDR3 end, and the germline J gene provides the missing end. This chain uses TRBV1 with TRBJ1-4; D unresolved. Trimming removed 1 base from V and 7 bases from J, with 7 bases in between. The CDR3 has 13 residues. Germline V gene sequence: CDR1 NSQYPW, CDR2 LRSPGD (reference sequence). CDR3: CTCSAGQSERLFF. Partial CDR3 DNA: TGCACCTGCAGTGCAGGACAAAGCGAAAGATTATTT.

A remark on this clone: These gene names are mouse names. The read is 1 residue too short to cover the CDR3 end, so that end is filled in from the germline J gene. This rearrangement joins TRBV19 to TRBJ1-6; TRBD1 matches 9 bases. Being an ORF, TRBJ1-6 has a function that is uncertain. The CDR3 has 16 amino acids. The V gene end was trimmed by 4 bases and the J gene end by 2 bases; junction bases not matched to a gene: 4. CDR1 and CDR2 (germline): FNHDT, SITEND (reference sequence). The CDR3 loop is CASSPGTGPYNSPLYF. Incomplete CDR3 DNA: TGTGCCAGCAGTCCCGGGACAGGGCCCTATAATTCGCCCCTCTAC.

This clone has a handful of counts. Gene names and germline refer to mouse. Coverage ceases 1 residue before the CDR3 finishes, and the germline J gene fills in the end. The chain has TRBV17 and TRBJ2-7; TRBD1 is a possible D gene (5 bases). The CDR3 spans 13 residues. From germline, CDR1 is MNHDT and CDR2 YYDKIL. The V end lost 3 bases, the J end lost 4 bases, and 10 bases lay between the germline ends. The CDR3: CASSSGGHYEQYF. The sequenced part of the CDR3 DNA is TGTGCTAGCAGTAGCGGCGGACATTATGAACAGTAC.

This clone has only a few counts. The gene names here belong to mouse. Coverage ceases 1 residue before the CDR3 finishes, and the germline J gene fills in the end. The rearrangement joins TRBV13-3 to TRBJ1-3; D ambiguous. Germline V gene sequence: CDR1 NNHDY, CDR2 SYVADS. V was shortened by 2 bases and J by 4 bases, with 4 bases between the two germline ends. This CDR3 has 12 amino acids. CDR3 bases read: TGTGCCAGCAGTGAATGGGGAAATACGCTCTAT. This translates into CASSEWGNTLY. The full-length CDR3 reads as CASSEWGNTLYF.

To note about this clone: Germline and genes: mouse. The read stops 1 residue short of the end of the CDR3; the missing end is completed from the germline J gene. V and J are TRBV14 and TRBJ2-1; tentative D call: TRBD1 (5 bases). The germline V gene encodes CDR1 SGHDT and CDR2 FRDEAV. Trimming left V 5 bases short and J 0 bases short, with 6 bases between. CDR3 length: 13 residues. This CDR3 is CASRDNNYAEQFF. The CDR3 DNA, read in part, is TGTGCCAGCAGGGACAATAACTATGCTGAGCAGTTC.

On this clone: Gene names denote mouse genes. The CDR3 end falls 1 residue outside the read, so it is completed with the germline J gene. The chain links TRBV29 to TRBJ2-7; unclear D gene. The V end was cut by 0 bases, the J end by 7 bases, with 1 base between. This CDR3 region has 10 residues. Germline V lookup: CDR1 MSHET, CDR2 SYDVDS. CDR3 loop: CASSLSEQYF. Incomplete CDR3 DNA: TGTGCTAGCAGTTTATCAGAACAGTAC.

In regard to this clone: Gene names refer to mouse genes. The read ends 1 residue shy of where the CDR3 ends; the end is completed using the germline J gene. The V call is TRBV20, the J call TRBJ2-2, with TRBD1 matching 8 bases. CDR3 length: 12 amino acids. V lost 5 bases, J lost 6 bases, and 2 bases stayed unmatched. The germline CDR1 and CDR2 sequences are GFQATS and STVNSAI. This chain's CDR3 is CGAETGAGQLYF. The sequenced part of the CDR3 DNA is TGTGGTGCTGAGACAGGGGCCGGGCAGCTCTAC.

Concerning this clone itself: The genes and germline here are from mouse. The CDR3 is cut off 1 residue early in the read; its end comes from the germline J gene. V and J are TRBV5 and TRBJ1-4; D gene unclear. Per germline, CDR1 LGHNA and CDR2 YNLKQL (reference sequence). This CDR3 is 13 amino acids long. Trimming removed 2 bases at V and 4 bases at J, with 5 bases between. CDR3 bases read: TGTGCCAGCAGCCAAAACATCAACGAAAGATTATTT. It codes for CASSQNINERLF. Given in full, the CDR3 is CASSQNINERLFF.

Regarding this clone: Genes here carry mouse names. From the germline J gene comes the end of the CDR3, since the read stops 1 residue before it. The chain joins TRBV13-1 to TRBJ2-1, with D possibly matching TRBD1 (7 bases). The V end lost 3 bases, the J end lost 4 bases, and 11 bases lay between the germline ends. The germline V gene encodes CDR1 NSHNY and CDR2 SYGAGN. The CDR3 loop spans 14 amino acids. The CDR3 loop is CASSGGGLYAEQFF. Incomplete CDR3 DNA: TGTGCCAGCAGTGGAGGGGGCCTGTATGCTGAGCAGTTC.

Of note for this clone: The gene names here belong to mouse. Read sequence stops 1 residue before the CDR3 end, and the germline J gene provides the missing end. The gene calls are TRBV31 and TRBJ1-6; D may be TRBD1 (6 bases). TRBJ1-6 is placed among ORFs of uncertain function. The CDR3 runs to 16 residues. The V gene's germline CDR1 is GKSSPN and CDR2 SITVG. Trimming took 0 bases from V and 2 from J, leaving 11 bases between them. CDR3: CAWSLGGQTYNSPLYF. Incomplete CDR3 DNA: TGTGCCTGGAGTCTCGGGGGGCAGACCTATAATTCGCCCCTCTAC.

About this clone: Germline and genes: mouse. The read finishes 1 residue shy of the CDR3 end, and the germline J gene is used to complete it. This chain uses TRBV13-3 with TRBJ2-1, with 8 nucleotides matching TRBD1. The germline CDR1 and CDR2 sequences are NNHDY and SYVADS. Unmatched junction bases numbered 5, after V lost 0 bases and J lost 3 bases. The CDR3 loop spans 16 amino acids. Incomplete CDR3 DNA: TGTGCCAGCAGTGATGCAAAGGACAGGGCCTATGCTGAGCAGTTC. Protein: CASSDAKDRAYAEQF. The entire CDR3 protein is CASSDAKDRAYAEQFF.

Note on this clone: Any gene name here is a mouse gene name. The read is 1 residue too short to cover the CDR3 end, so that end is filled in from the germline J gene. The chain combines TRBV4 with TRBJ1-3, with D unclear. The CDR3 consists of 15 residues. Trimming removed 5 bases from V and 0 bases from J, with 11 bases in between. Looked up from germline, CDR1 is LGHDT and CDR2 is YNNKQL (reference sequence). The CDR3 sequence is CASSVHRNSGNTLYF. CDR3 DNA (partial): TGTGCCAGCAGCGTCCACAGAAATTCTGGAAATACGCTCTAT.

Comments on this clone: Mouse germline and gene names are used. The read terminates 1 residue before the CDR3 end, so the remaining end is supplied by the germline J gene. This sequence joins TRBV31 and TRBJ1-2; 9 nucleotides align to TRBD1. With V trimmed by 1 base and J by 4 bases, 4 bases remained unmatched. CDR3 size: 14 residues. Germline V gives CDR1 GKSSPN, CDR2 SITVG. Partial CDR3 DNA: TGTGCCTGGAGTCAGAGACAGGGGGGCTCCGACTACACC. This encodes CAWSQRQGGSDYT. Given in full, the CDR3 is CAWSQRQGGSDYTF. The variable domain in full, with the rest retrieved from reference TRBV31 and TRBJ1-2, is AQTIHQWPVAEIKAVGSPLSLGCTIKGKSSPNLYWYWQATGGTLQQLFYSITVGQVESVVQLNLSASRPKDDQFILSTEKLLLSHSGFYLCAWSQRQGGSDYTFGSGTRLLVI.

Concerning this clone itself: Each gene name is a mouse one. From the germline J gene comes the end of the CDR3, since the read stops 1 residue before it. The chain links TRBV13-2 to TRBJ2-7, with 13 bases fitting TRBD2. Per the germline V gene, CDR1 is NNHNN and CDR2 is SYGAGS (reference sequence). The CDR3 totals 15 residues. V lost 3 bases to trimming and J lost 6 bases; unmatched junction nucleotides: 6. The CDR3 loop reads CASGAGLGGRSEQYF. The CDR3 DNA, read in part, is TGTGCCAGCGGTGCCGGACTGGGGGGGCGCAGTGAACAGTAC.

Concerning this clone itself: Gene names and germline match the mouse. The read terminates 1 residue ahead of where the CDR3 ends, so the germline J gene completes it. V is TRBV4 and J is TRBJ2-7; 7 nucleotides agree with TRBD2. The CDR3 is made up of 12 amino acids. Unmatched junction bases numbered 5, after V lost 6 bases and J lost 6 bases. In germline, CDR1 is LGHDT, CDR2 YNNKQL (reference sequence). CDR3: CASSLGDREQYF. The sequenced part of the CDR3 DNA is TGTGCCAGCAGTCTGGGGGATCGTGAACAGTAC.

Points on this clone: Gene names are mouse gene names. The CDR3 loop is CASGDAGLGEQYF. The CDR3 bases that were read are TGTGCCAGCGGTGATGCGGGACTGGGGGAACAGTAC. The chain links TRBV13-2 to TRBJ2-7; TRBD2 matches 10 bases. The read ends 1 residue shy of where the CDR3 ends; the end is completed using the germline J gene. The J segment lost 7 bases and the V segment lost 0 bases, leaving 1 base of the junction unmatched. Germline V CDR1 and CDR2: NNHNN, SYGAGS (reference sequence). This CDR3 has 13 amino acids.

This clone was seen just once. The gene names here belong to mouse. Partial CDR3 DNA: TGTGCCAGCAGCCCAGGCGGACAGGGGTATGCTGAGCAGTTC. This gives the protein CASSPGGQGYAEQF. The entire CDR3 protein is CASSPGGQGYAEQFF. The chain carries TRBV2 and TRBJ2-1, with 9 bases fitting TRBD1. The CDR3 goes on 1 residue after the read ends, and that part is filled in from the germline J gene. The V gene's germline CDR1 is LGHNA and CDR2 YSYQKL. Trimming removed 4 bases from V and 4 bases from J; junction bases left unmatched: 5. CDR3 length equals 15 residues.

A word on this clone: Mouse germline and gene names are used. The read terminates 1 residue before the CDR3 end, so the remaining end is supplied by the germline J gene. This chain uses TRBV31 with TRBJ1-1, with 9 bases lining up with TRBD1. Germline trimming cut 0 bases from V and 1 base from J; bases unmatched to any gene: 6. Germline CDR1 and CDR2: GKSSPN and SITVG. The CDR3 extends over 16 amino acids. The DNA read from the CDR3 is TGTGCCTGGAGTCTAGGGACAGGGAGGGTAAACACAGAAGTCTTC. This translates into CAWSLGTGRVNTEVF. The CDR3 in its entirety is CAWSLGTGRVNTEVFF.

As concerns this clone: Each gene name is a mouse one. The CDR3 sequence: CASSTAGRHSDYTF. The CDR3 DNA, read in part, is TGTGCCAGCAGTACGGCAGGGCGGCACTCCGACTACACC. The J gene is TRBJ1-2, the V gene TRBV19; a weak D match, TRBD1 (5 bases). Read sequence stops 1 residue before the CDR3 end, and the germline J gene provides the missing end. CDR1 is FNHDT and CDR2 is SITEND in the germline V gene (reference sequence). Trimming shortened V by 3 bases and J by 3 bases, and 12 bases separated the two germline ends. The CDR3 has 14 residues.

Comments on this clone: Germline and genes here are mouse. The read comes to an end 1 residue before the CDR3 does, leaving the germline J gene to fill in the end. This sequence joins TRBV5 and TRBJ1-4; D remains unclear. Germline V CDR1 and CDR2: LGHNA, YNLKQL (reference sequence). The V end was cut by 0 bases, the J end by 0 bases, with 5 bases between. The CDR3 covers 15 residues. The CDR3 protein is CASSQDPISNERLFF. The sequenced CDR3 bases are TGTGCCAGCAGCCAAGACCCTATTTCCAACGAAAGATTATTT.